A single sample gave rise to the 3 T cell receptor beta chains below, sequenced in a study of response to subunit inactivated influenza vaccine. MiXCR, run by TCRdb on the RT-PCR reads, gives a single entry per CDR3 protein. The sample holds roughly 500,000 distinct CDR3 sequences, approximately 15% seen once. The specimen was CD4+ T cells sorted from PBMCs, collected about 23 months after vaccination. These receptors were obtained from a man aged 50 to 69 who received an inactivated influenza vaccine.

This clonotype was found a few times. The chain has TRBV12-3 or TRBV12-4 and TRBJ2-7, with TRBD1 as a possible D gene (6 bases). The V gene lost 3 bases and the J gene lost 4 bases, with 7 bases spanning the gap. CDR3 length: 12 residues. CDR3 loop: CASSFRGYEQYF. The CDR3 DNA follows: TGTGCCAGCAGTTTCAGGGGTTACGAGCAGTACTTC.

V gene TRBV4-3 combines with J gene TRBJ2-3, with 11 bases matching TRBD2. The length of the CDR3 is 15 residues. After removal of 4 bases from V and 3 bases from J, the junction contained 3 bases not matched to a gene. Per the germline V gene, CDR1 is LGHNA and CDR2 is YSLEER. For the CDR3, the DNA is TGCGCCAGCAGCCCACTAGCGGGAGAAACAGATACGCAGTATTTT. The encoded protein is CASSPLAGETDTQYF.

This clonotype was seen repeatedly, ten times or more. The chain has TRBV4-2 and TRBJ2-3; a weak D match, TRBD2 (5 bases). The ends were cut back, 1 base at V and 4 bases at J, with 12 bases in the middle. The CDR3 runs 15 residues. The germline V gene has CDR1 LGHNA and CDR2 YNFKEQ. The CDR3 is CASSQGVGSSDTQYF. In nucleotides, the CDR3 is TGTGCCAGCAGCCAAGGGGTGGGGAGCTCAGATACGCAGTATTTT.